This T cell receptor beta chain was sequenced in a study of blood T cells in healthy people across ages. A second PCR of 7 to 11 cycles used a sample-barcoded 5' primer and a J-beta primer mix. TCRdb independently ran MiXCR on the 5' RACE reads; one entry per CDR3 protein. Altogether 1.5 million or so distinct CDR3 sequences are present, approximately 43% being singletons, with the ten largest covering roughly 3.7%. Broader study findings: With naive T cell percentage, TCR beta diversity showed a strong correlation. What prevented conclusive comparison of naive and antigen-experienced cells was that PBMCs were unsorted. TCR beta diversity, measured per million T cells, fell in a roughly linear way with age.

Trimming left V 6 bases short and J 4 bases short, with 14 bases between. This CDR3 is 14 amino acids long. The germline CDR1 and CDR2 sequences are MRHNA and SNTAGT. The count of this clonotype is one. What it binds is unknown. This chain joins TRBV6-4 and TRBJ2-3, with a weak D call TRBD2 (6 bases). Sequenced: blood. This receptor was obtained from a woman aged 18-29 years in good health. The CDR3 coding sequence is TGTGCCAGCAGCGGGACTGGTGACTCAGATACGCAGTATTTT. It is translated as CASSGTGDSDTQYF.